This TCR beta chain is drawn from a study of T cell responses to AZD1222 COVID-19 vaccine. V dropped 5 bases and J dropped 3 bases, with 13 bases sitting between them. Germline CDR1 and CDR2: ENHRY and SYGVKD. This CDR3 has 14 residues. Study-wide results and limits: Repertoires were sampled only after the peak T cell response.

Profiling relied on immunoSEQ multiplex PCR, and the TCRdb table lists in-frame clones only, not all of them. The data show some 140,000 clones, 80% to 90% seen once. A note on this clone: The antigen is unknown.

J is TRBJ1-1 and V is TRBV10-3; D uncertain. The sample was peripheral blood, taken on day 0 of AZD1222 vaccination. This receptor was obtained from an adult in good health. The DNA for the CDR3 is TGTGCCATCAGTCCTTACCGGGGAGACACTGAAGCTTTCTTT. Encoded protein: CAISPYRGDTEAFF.